This paragraph reports one T cell receptor beta chain. No antigen is known for it. PCR used 60 Vbeta primers and 13 Jbeta primers. Data came from immunoSEQ multiplex PCR; TCRdb stores just in-frame clones and leaves some out. In the table there are over 110,000 clones, approximately 84% of which are singletons. The data stem from a study of cytomegalovirus exposure and HLA in healthy donors. The ends were cut back, 4 bases at V and 4 bases at J, with 11 bases in the middle. This CDR3 has 13 amino acids. Germline loops: CDR1 SGHRS, CDR2 YFSETQ. General observations from the study: Previous analysis showed most TCR beta V segments were productive about 87% or about 30% of the time. There were about 160 TCR beta chains listed as cytomegalovirus-associated.

This sequence joins TRBV5-1 and TRBJ2-5; D is ambiguous. Sequenced material: PBMCs. The receptor's source is a woman aged 55-69 years in good health and CMV-seropositive. CDR3 sequence (DNA): TGCGCCAGCAGCCCCCGATCGGGAGAGACCCAGTACTTC. Residues: CASSPRSGETQYF.